The T cell receptor beta chain under discussion was sequenced for a study of blood T cell repertoires in COVID-19. Germline-derived CDR1 and CDR2 are MNHNY and SVGAGI (reference sequence). This CDR3 comprises 13 residues. V was trimmed by 6 bases and J by 8 bases, leaving 13 bases between them. Per the study methods: Quantification of nucleated cells was approximated via reference gene primer amplification. Some clones are missing from TCRdb's copy, which holds only in-frame ones; the method was immunoSEQ multiplex PCR. That table gives V, J and clone size, and the DNA gave D and trimming. The sample consists of about 26,000 clones, roughly 90% of them appearing once.

This clonotype was sampled from a human donor in a cohort sampled during active COVID-19. This rearrangement joins TRBV6-6 to TRBJ1-4; no clear D gene. The sequenced material came from peripheral blood. The CDR3 DNA reads as TGTGCCAGCAGCCCCCGGGAGAGCGAAAAACTGTTTTTT. Amino acid sequence: CASSPRESEKLFF.